The text below deals with one T cell receptor beta chain. Its target is not known. V shed 1 base and J shed 0 bases, with 4 bases lying between them. The CDR3 is 14 residues long. Germline assignment: CDR1 SEHNR and CDR2 FQNEAQ (reference sequence). The sample belongs to a study of T cell responses to AZD1222 COVID-19 vaccine. Whole-study findings and limits: Spike-specific TCR breadth and depth went up after people got two AZD1222 doses. Just a handful of people given AZD1222 tested seropositive at baseline. There were mostly white British donors and more females than males, and clonal diversity was possibly underestimated.

Produced via immunoSEQ multiplex PCR; TCRdb's table is partial and in-frame only. The profile covers about 93,000 clones, with 80% to 90% appearing a single time and approximately 6.8% taken by the ten largest. This chain links TRBV7-9 with TRBJ1-5; D not certain. The material was peripheral blood, obtained on day 0 of AZD1222 vaccination. The receptor's source is an adult in good health. The CDR3 coding sequence is TGTGCCAGCAGCTTAGTGGATAGCAATCAGCCCCAGCATTTT. It encodes CASSLVDSNQPQHF.